This TCR beta chain was sequenced during a study of human T cells and chemical hapten exposure. Study information: Sensitization involved placing 2% DPC onto a roughly 2 cm by roughly 2 cm region of upper inner arm skin. Weekly administration of diphenylcyclopropenone to the scalp of patients continued throughout the roughly 22-week study.

The sample holds a few counts of this clonotype. Its antigen is as yet unknown. Study-wide results and caveats: It was expanded TCRs that formed significantly more large CDR3 similarity clusters than controls did.

Time point meaning: patch test 1, 2 weeks after DPC sensitization. Sample treatment: therapeutic diphenylcyclopropenone sensitization with weekly scalp DPC. Source study methods: The number of TCRs in each sample had a median of approximately 99,000 and spanned about 23,224 to 690,600. TCRdb passed the RACE reads through MiXCR, listing each CDR3 protein once. TCRdb's processing, not the study's, gives the V and J calls here. The table has tens of thousands of distinct CDR3 sequences, around a third seen once; the top ten hold approximately 9.1%. The CDR3 runs 14 residues. V lost 5 bases and J lost 4; bases outside the gene matches: 3. Germline-derived CDR1 and CDR2 are WSHSY and SAAADI.

The sample here was whole blood, taken in connection with sensitization to the hapten diphenylcyclopropenone (DPC). This sequence originates from a man between 35 and 55 years old with alopecia areata. Some clones in this sample may be carry-over from other donors' samples. The chain uses TRBV10-2 and TRBJ2-3; the match to TRBD2 covers 10 bases. Here the CDR3 reads CASSLAGESDTQYF. The CDR3 nucleotides are TGCGCCAGCAGTCTAGCGGGAGAGTCAGATACGCAGTATTTT.